These 23 T cell receptor beta chains were all obtained from the same sample, sequenced in a study of naive and memory T cell subsets. Two oligonucleotides, mixed equimolar, formed the beta constant-region primer covering TRBC1 and TRBC2. Nested alpha and beta constant-region primers with the SP2 primer drove four PCR rounds on ligated cDNA. TCRdb redid the calling of the UMI-ligation and nested PCR reads with MiXCR, one entry per CDR3 protein. This sample carries over 65,000 distinct CDR3 sequences, approximately 9.2% of them seen once, and the ten largest clones take over 0.95%. Sample: naive CD8+ T cells from blood. Receptors were obtained from a human donor in good health.

A few counts support this clonotype. This rearrangement joins TRBV12-3 or TRBV12-4 to TRBJ1-2, with 7 positions matching TRBD1. The V segment lost 4 bases and the J segment 8 bases; nucleotides outside the gene matches: 10. This CDR3 is built from 14 residues. The chain's CDR3 is CASSYQGGRVGYTF. DNA of the CDR3: TGTGCCAGCAGTTACCAGGGGGGGCGGGTAGGCTACACCTTC.

Comments on this clonotype: A much larger clone lies one base from this, so it may be a read error. This chain joins TRBV7-9 and TRBJ2-7, with a possible D match to TRBD2 (6 bases). Germline V gene lookup returns CDR1 SEHNR and CDR2 FQNEAQ (reference sequence). This CDR3 contains 13 residues. This CDR3 is CTSSFPGVYEQYF. CDR3 DNA sequence: TGTACCAGCAGCTTTCCGGGAGTTTACGAGCAGTACTTC.

With regard to this clonotype: Being one base from a much bigger clone, this may be a read error. The gene calls are TRBV12-3 or TRBV12-4 and TRBJ1-5, with 8 bases matching TRBD1. The CDR3 extends over 14 amino acids. The trim removed 8 bases at V and 7 bases at J, leaving 10 bases unmatched. CDR3 amino acids: CASGPDRGGQPQHF. The CDR3 DNA reads TGTGCCAGCGGTCCCGACAGGGGCGGACAGCCCCAGCATTTT.

This clonotype was seen repeatedly, ten times or more. The chain is built from TRBV4-1 and TRBJ1-1; D remains ambiguous. This CDR3 region has 14 residues. Trimming took 0 bases from V and 6 from J, leaving 11 bases between them. Germline loops: CDR1 MGHRA, CDR2 YSYEKL. This CDR3 reads CASSQDIGYSEAFF. As DNA, the CDR3 is TGCGCCAGCAGCCAAGATATTGGGTACTCTGAAGCTTTCTTT.

This clonotype was detected ten times or more. The V and J genes are TRBV6-5 and TRBJ2-6; tentatively, D is TRBD1 (5 bases). The length of the CDR3 is 16 residues. Per germline, CDR1 MNHEY and CDR2 SVGAGI. Trimming pared 2 bases from V and 0 bases from J, leaving 8 bases between. The CDR3 spells CASSYDSYSGANVLTF. In DNA form, the CDR3 reads TGTGCCAGCAGTTACGACAGCTACTCTGGGGCCAACGTCCTGACTTTC.

The chain combines TRBV20-1 with TRBJ2-7; TRBD2 matches at 9 bases. V lost 3 bases to trimming and J lost 0 bases; unmatched junction nucleotides: 6. The CDR3 contains 15 residues. Germline CDR1 is DFQATT and CDR2 is SNEGSKA (reference sequence). CDR3 nucleotide sequence: TGCAGTGCTAGTGGTCTAGCGGGAAGCTCCTACGAGCAGTACTTC. Its translation is CSASGLAGSSYEQYF.

The gene calls are TRBV5-5 and TRBJ2-7; D is undetermined. The germline gives CDR1 SGHKS, CDR2 YYEKEE (reference sequence). V was cut by 4 bases and J by 3 bases, with 17 bases left in between. The CDR3 runs 15 residues. DNA of the CDR3: TGTGCCAGCAGCCGGCTGGATCTAACCGGCTACGAGCAGTACTTC. It translates to CASSRLDLTGYEQYF.

This clonotype was observed many times. J is TRBJ1-1 and V is TRBV6-6; possible D gene TRBD1, 5 bases. The CDR3 has 13 residues. V was cut by 6 bases and J by 3 bases, with 11 bases left in between. Germline CDR1 reads MNHNY; CDR2 reads SVGAGI (reference sequence). The CDR3 region is CASSQGQHTEAFF. The CDR3 region has the DNA TGTGCCAGCAGCCAGGGTCAGCACACTGAAGCTTTCTTT.

The chain employs TRBV4-3 and TRBJ2-7; D unclear. There are 16 residues in the CDR3. The ends were cut back, 0 bases at V and 1 base at J, with 13 bases in the middle. Germline CDR1 and CDR2: LGHNA and YSLEER. As DNA, the CDR3 is TGCGCCAGCAGCCAAGATATGGATATCGCTTCCTACGAGCAGTACTTC. It is translated as CASSQDMDIASYEQYF.

The chain recombines TRBV29-1 with TRBJ2-7; D call uncertain. This CDR3 is 13 amino acids long. Germline V gives CDR1 SQVTM, CDR2 ANQGSEA. Trimming left V 3 bases short and J 2 bases short, with 11 bases between. In nucleotides, the CDR3 is TGCAGCGTTGAGTCCCAGGTGACCTACGAGCAGTACTTC. Encoded protein: CSVESQVTYEQYF.

This clonotype was seen at least ten times. The rearrangement joins TRBV12-3 or TRBV12-4 to TRBJ2-7; D gene ambiguous. The CDR3 is made up of 12 amino acids. The V end lost 1 base, the J end lost 7 bases, and 8 bases lay between the germline ends. The CDR3: CASSLGSVEQYF. CDR3 nucleotide sequence: TGTGCCAGCAGTTTAGGAAGCGTGGAGCAGTACTTC.

This clonotype occurred many times. The V and J genes are TRBV30 and TRBJ2-6, with 12 bases identical to TRBD2. Germline V gene data show CDR1 as GTSNPN and CDR2 as SVGIG (reference sequence). V was clipped by 3 bases and J by 2 bases; unmatched bases: 14. This CDR3 comprises 20 residues. The CDR3 protein is CAWRGGYLAGGPPGANVLTF. CDR3 nucleotides: TGTGCCTGGAGGGGTGGTTACCTAGCGGGAGGGCCGCCTGGGGCCAACGTCCTGACTTTC.

There are many counts of this clonotype. The rearrangement uses TRBV12-3 or TRBV12-4 and TRBJ1-1; D is unresolved. The CDR3 is 13 residues long. V dropped 6 bases and J dropped 5 bases, with 13 bases sitting between them. DNA of the CDR3: TGTGCCAGCAGCACGTTCCAGGTTACTGAAGCTTTCTTT. Its translation is CASSTFQVTEAFF.

Only a few counts were recorded for this clonotype. The J gene is TRBJ1-5, the V gene TRBV29-1; no clear D gene. The CDR3 runs to 11 residues. Germline V gene data show CDR1 as SQVTM and CDR2 as ANQGSEA. The V and J ends lost 6 bases and 4 bases respectively, with 7 bases between them. Written as DNA, the CDR3 is TGCAGCGTCGGAGGGAATCAGCCCCAGCATTTT. Protein: CSVGGNQPQHF.

The V call is TRBV29-1, the J call TRBJ2-1; D is undetermined. The V gene lost 1 base and the J gene lost 1 base, with 14 bases spanning the gap. CDR3 size: 16 residues. CDR1 is SQVTM and CDR2 is ANQGSEA in the germline V gene. CDR3 sequence (DNA): TGCAGCGTTGAAGGGGGTCCCTTGAAATCCTACAATGAGCAGTTCTTC. Translating gives CSVEGGPLKSYNEQFF.

This clonotype was counted a few times. V usage is TRBV9 and J usage is TRBJ2-1, with TRBD1 identical over 11 bases. The J segment lost 8 bases and the V segment lost 5 bases, leaving 6 bases of the junction unmatched. Germline V gene lookup returns CDR1 SGDLS and CDR2 YYNGEE. The CDR3 consists of 14 residues. Written as DNA, the CDR3 is TGTGCCAGCAGTCCCGGACAGGGGGCCCATGAGCAGTTCTTC. Protein sequence: CASSPGQGAHEQFF.

This clonotype was detected ten times or more. The chain couples TRBV20-1 to TRBJ2-7; TRBD1 matches 9 bases. The CDR3 loop spans 15 amino acids. After removal of 2 bases from V and 1 base from J, the junction contained 6 bases not matched to a gene. Germline V gene data show CDR1 as DFQATT and CDR2 as SNEGSKA (reference sequence). The CDR3 spells CSARHRDRASYEQYF. The CDR3 DNA is TGCAGTGCTAGACACCGGGACAGGGCGTCCTACGAGCAGTACTTC.

In this sample, this clonotype turned up many times. The chain recombines TRBV29-1 with TRBJ2-7, with D possibly being TRBD1 or TRBD2 (5 bases each). This CDR3 contains 13 residues. Germline V gene sequence: CDR1 SQVTM, CDR2 ANQGSEA. V lost 4 bases, J lost 0 bases, and 10 bases lay in between. As DNA, the CDR3 is TGCAGCGTTGGAAAGGGGAGCTCCTACGAGCAGTACTTC. Encoded protein: CSVGKGSSYEQYF.

The chain combines TRBV27 with TRBJ2-1; D unresolved. The CDR3 has 15 residues. Trimming pared 5 bases from V and 1 base from J, leaving 12 bases between. Germline V gives CDR1 MNHEY, CDR2 SMNVEV (reference sequence). This chain's CDR3 is CASSLLSGSYNEQFF. CDR3 nucleotides: TGTGCCAGCAGTCTCTTAAGTGGGTCCTACAATGAGCAGTTCTTC.

This clonotype was detected ten times or more. V gene TRBV4-3 combines with J gene TRBJ2-7; 9 nucleotides agree with TRBD2. The CDR3 runs 15 residues. The V gene end was trimmed by 1 base and the J gene end by 4 bases; junction bases not matched to a gene: 5. Germline V CDR1 and CDR2: LGHNA, YSLEER. CDR3 region: CASSQGWTSVYEQYF. CDR3 coding DNA: TGCGCCAGCAGCCAAGGCTGGACTAGCGTATACGAGCAGTACTTC.

This chain joins TRBV28 and TRBJ2-7; tentatively, D is TRBD1 (6 bases). Germline V gene lookup returns CDR1 MDHEN and CDR2 SYDVKM. The V end lost 1 base, the J end lost 2 bases, and 12 bases lay between the germline ends. The CDR3 length is 15 residues. DNA for the CDR3: TGTGCCAGCAGTTTATCGGCAACAGGGCCCTACGAGCAGTACTTC. Its protein is CASSLSATGPYEQYF.

This clonotype was counted once. In this CDR3 the conserved last residue, phenylalanine or tryptophan, is missing, so a read error is likely. The V gene is TRBV12-3 or TRBV12-4, the J gene TRBJ2-1; 13 bases are a match to TRBD2. V was clipped by 4 bases and J by 0 bases; unmatched bases: 12. This CDR3 comprises 20 residues. The CDR3 loop reads CASSSPEQLAGGSSYNEQFL. CDR3 DNA: TGTGCCAGCAGTTCCCCCGAACAACTAGCGGGAGGGAGCTCCTACAATGAGCAGTTCCTC.

This chain joins TRBV12-3 or TRBV12-4 and TRBJ2-5; D remains unclear. Trimming took 4 bases from V and 5 from J, leaving 8 bases between them. This CDR3 spans 12 amino acids. This CDR3 reads CASSYPGETQYF. CDR3 DNA: TGTGCCAGCAGTTACCCGGGCGAGACCCAGTACTTC.